This TCR beta chain was profiled in a study of cytomegalovirus exposure and HLA in healthy donors. Study-level findings and limits: Cytomegalovirus-associated TCR beta chains were listed, numbering over 150. In a later analysis, first-cohort TCR clusters were found to tend to co-occur in the 120 validation repertoires.

As to this clone: Its antigen remains unknown.

Libraries were prepared by immunoSEQ multiplex PCR; TCRdb keeps only in-frame clonotypes and omits some of them. The sample lists about 64,000 clones, approximately 90% seen once, with 1.5% to 2% in the top ten. The CDR3 has 15 residues. The V and J ends lost 4 bases and 5 bases respectively, with 16 bases between them. Germline V CDR1 and CDR2: SGHNT, YYREEE (reference sequence). Sequencing was done on a sample of PBMCs. The origin of this receptor is a woman younger than 35 in good health and CMV-seronegative. The chain recombines TRBV5-4 with TRBJ2-1; D possibly corresponds to TRBD2 (5 bases). CDR3 region: CASSPKRPRDNEQFF. In nucleotides, the CDR3 is TGTGCCAGCAGCCCAAAGCGGCCTAGGGACAATGAGCAGTTCTTC. The full variable domain, in which reference TRBV5-4 and TRBJ2-1 provide the parts outside the CDR3, is ETGVTQSPTHLIKTRGQQVTLRCSSQSGHNTVSWYQQALGQGPQFIFQYYREEENGRGNFPPRFSGLQFPNYSSELNVNALELDDSALYLCASSPKRPRDNEQFFGPGTRLTVL.